The T cell receptor beta chain described here comes from a study of neurological immune-mediated disorders. Study background: There were 34 multiple sclerosis patients; around 30 were relapsing-remitting and 3 were secondary progressive. Whole-study results and caveats: CDR3 amino acid sequences found in expanded clones were never shared across subjects, suggesting private repertoires in all groups.

This CDR3 spans 14 amino acids. Trimming removed 2 bases from V and 7 bases from J, with 14 bases in between. Looked up from germline, CDR1 is KGHSH and CDR2 is LQKENI. Whenever a sequencing run was performed, it yielded over 170 million TCR-beta sequences from 15-18 subjects. TCRdb fed the 5' RACE reads into MiXCR, producing one record per CDR3 protein. Of some 50,000 distinct CDR3 sequences listed, 1.5% to 2% are singletons. This clonotype was seen at least ten times. The antigen remains undetermined. The chain couples TRBV18 to TRBJ1-1; D remains unclear. The sequence was obtained from a middle-aged woman with multiple sclerosis. Input material: PBMCs. The CDR3: CASSPSGGNGEAFF. CDR3 bases: TGTGCCAGCTCACCAAGTGGAGGGAACGGTGAAGCTTTCTTT.